This T cell receptor beta chain was documented in a study of blood T cells in healthy people across ages. A J-beta primer mix and a sample-barcoded 5' primer were used in a second PCR of about 6 to 12 cycles. Each cDNA molecule was tagged by a template-switch adaptor that had 12 random nucleotides. A single record per CDR3 protein comes from TCRdb applying MiXCR to the 5' RACE reads. Of around 1.7 million distinct CDR3 sequences listed, roughly 27% are singletons. The CDR3 contains 14 residues. The germline V and J ends were trimmed by 3 bases and 1 base, with 7 bases remaining between them. This clonotype was seen ten or more times. The antigen is undetermined. General observations from the study: Higher diversity and more naive CD4+ cells were features of long-lived donors, compared to aged donors. A strong correlation was found between TCR beta diversity and the percentage of naive T cells. Across the age range, TCR beta diversity per million T cells fell in a roughly linear way.

Material for sequencing was blood. The chain recombines TRBV12-3 or TRBV12-4 with TRBJ2-1; D remains ambiguous. This receptor was obtained from a woman in her twenties or thirties in good health. The CDR3 bases are TGTGCCAGCAGTTTGCCGGAATCCTACAATGAGCAGTTCTTC. Translated, it gives CASSLPESYNEQFF.